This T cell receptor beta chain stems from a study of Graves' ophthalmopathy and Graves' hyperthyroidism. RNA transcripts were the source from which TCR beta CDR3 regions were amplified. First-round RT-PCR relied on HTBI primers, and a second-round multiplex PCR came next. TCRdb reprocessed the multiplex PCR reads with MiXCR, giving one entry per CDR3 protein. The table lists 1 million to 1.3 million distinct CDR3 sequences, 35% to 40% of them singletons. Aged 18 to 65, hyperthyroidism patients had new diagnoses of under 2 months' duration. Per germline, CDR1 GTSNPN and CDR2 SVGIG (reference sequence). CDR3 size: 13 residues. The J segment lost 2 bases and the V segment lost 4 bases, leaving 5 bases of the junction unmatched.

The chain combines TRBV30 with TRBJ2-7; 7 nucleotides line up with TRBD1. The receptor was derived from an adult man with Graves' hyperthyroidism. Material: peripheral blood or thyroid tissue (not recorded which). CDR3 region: CAWNTGVAYEQYF. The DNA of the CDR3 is TGTGCCTGGAATACAGGGGTGGCCTACGAGCAGTACTTC.